This T cell receptor beta chain appears in the sequencing data of a study of tissue T cells after allogeneic stem cell transplantation. Study observations and caveats: Limitations included a small, clinically heterogeneous cohort and limited sampling depth. Some tissue clones might be persisting host cells; their alloreactivity or antigen specificity was not determined. Few T cell clones were shared across patients, but motif clusters showed tissue-specific shared signatures. Anatomically similar tissues had similar TCR repertoires within each patient.

About this clone itself: Its antigen is not known. Gene names denote mouse genes. With the read ending 1 residue before the CDR3 end, the germline J gene is used to fill in that end.

Germline CDR1 reads KGHPV; CDR2 reads FQNQEV (reference sequence). The CDR3 runs 15 residues. After removal of 3 bases from V and 2 bases from J, the junction contained 4 bases not matched to a gene. Described time point: mouse harvest day 14 after allogeneic transplant. Mouse grafts combined 10^7 T-cell-depleted bone marrow cells with 10^6 splenic CD5+ T cells. TCRdb's table, derived via immunoSEQ multiplex PCR, lists solely in-frame clones and lacks some. The sample consists of 5,800 or so clones, 45% of them appearing once. This TCR was sampled from a female BALB/c mouse given C57BL/6 T cells with graft-versus-host disease after an allogeneic hematopoietic cell transplant. Material for sequencing was gut tissue. V usage is TRBV26 and J usage is TRBJ1-3; TRBD1 matches at 7 bases. The CDR3 is CASSLLTGTGNTLYF. The DNA read from the CDR3 is TGTGCCAGCAGTCTTCTGACAGGGACTGGAAATACGCTCTAT.